These 21 T cell receptor beta chains originate from one sample sequenced in a study of cytomegalovirus exposure and HLA in healthy donors. The primer mix had 60 Vbeta and 13 Jbeta primers. Sequencing was performed with immunoSEQ multiplex PCR; in TCRdb, only in-frame clones are kept and a portion is missing. The sample has around 180,000 clones, around four fifths seen once. The source material was PBMCs. The receptors originated from a woman aged 25 to 39 in good health and CMV-seropositive.

The chain uses TRBV19 and TRBJ1-1, with D maybe TRBD1 (6 bases). The V gene lost 3 bases and the J gene lost 6 bases, with 17 bases spanning the gap. The CDR3 is made up of 15 amino acids. The germline CDR1 and CDR2 sequences are LNHDA and SQIVND (reference sequence). CDR3 region: CASSITGNPASEAFF. CDR3 nucleotides: TGTGCCAGTAGTATTACAGGGAACCCCGCCTCTGAAGCTTTCTTT. Full variable domain (remainder filled in from reference TRBV19 and TRBJ1-1): DGGITQSPKYLFRKEGQNVTLSCEQNLNHDAMYWYRQDPGQGLRLIYYSQIVNDFQKGDIAEGYSVSREKKESFPLTVTSAQKNPTAFYLCASSITGNPASEAFFGQGTRLTVV.

V usage is TRBV6-1 and J usage is TRBJ1-4, with 8 bases that match TRBD1. The CDR3 has 14 residues. Germline CDR1 and CDR2: MNHNS and SASEGT. Trimming at V came to 6 bases and at J to 5 bases, leaving 5 bases not matched to a gene. CDR3 protein: CASRQGGLNEKLFF. CDR3 nucleotides: TGTGCCAGCAGACAGGGGGGGCTGAATGAAAAACTGTTTTTT.

The chain is built from TRBV4-2 and TRBJ1-2; 9 positions agree with TRBD1. V gave up 0 bases and J gave up 4 bases; unmatched junction bases: 9. Germline CDR1 reads LGHNA; CDR2 reads YNFKEQ. This CDR3 region has 17 residues. The chain's CDR3 is CASSQEPGGQGVYGYTF. The CDR3 DNA is TGTGCCAGCAGCCAAGAGCCTGGGGGACAGGGAGTCTATGGCTACACCTTC.

The CDR3 nucleotides are TGCAGTGCCGGGACAGGGTATGAGCAGTTCTTC. It translates to CSAGTGYEQFF. The rearrangement uses TRBV20-1 and TRBJ2-1, with 9 bases aligning to TRBD1. Looked up from germline, CDR1 is DFQATT and CDR2 is SNEGSKA (reference sequence). V shed 6 bases and J 8 bases; nucleotides not matched to a gene: 2. The CDR3 is made up of 11 amino acids.

V usage is TRBV7-3 and J usage is TRBJ1-1; D is unclear. This CDR3 has 13 residues. V was clipped by 2 bases and J by 4 bases, with 8 bases between them. CDR1 and CDR2 (germline): SGHTA, FQGTGA. CDR3 residues: CASSLLGPTEAFF. The CDR3 DNA reads TGTGCCAGCAGCTTACTGGGCCCCACTGAAGCTTTCTTT.

The chain couples TRBV6-6 to TRBJ2-7; a possible D gene is TRBD1 (6 bases). There are 13 residues in the CDR3. V was pared by 9 bases and J by 0 bases, with 12 bases between. Germline assignment: CDR1 MNHNY and CDR2 SVGAGI (reference sequence). This CDR3 is CASKGEFSYEQYF. Written as DNA, the CDR3 is TGTGCCAGTAAGGGGGAGTTCTCCTACGAGCAGTACTTC.

This sequence joins TRBV6-6 and TRBJ1-1, with D unresolved. The CDR3 totals 14 residues. Trimming stripped 0 bases from V and 1 base from J, with 6 bases between. Germline-derived CDR1 and CDR2 are MNHNY and SVGAGI (reference sequence). The CDR3 sequence is CASSYSRQNTEAFF. DNA for the CDR3: TGTGCCAGCAGTTACTCGAGGCAGAACACTGAAGCTTTCTTT.

The V and J genes are TRBV4-3 and TRBJ2-1; D is unclear. The germline V gene has CDR1 LGHNA and CDR2 YSLEER. CDR3 length equals 15 residues. Between the trimmed V and J ends, which lost 1 base and 1 base, there was a span of 8 bases. The CDR3 DNA reads TGCGCCAGCAGCCAAGGGTCCAGTTCCTACAATGAGCAGTTCTTC. This sequence encodes CASSQGSSSYNEQFF.

This clone has more than one count but fewer than ten. The gene calls are TRBV5-1 and TRBJ2-7; TRBD1 matches at 8 bases. The length of the CDR3 is 15 residues. Germline CDR1 and CDR2: SGHRS and YFSETQ. Trimming removed 2 bases from V and 9 bases from J; junction bases left unmatched: 13. The CDR3 DNA reads TGCGCCAGCAGCTTCACGGGACAGGACCCCCCTGTGCAGTACTTC. Amino acid sequence: CASSFTGQDPPVQYF. Supplemented by reference TRBV5-1 and TRBJ2-7, the full variable domain reads KAGVTQTPRYLIKTRGQQVTLSCSPISGHRSVSWYQQTPGQGLQFLFEYFSETQRNKGNFPGRFSGRQFSNSRSEMNVSTLELGDSALYLCASSFTGQDPPVQYFGPGTRLTVT.

The V gene is TRBV30, the J gene TRBJ2-5; D is possibly TRBD2 (5 bases). V was clipped by 2 bases and J by 5 bases, with 18 bases between them. Per the germline V gene, CDR1 is GTSNPN and CDR2 is SVGIG (reference sequence). The CDR3 has 15 amino acids. The chain's CDR3 is CAWSPSALGDETQYF. The CDR3 nucleotides are TGTGCCTGGAGTCCTTCAGCACTAGGAGATGAGACCCAGTACTTC. The entire variable domain, with the rest obtained from reference TRBV30 and TRBJ2-5, is as follows: SQTIHQWPATLVQPVGSPLSLECTVEGTSNPNLYWYRQAAGRGLQLLFYSVGIGQISSEVPQNLSASRPQDRQFILSSKKLLLSDSGFYLCAWSPSALGDETQYFGPGTRLLVL.

V gene TRBV2 combines with J gene TRBJ2-1, with 8 bases that match TRBD1. Germline-derived CDR1 and CDR2 are SNHLY and FYNNEI. The CDR3 totals 15 residues. With 6 bases clipped from V and 6 bases from J, the junction kept 10 bases outside the gene matches. This CDR3 reads CASRKGTGASNEQFF. CDR3 bases: TGTGCCAGCAGAAAAGGGACAGGAGCAAGCAATGAGCAGTTCTTC. The complete variable domain, with remaining parts taken from reference TRBV2 and TRBJ2-1, reads EPEVTQTPSHQVTQMGQEVILRCVPISNHLYFYWYRQILGQKVEFLVSFYNNEISEKSEIFDDQFSVERPDGSNFTLKIRSTKLEDSAMYFCASRKGTGASNEQFFGPGTRLTVL.

The CDR3 loop reads CASSLGGRSSGANVLTF. As DNA, the CDR3 is TGTGCCAGCAGTTTAGGCGGGAGATCCTCTGGGGCCAACGTCCTGACTTTC. This chain links TRBV28 with TRBJ2-6, with TRBD2 identical over 7 bases. The CDR3 runs 17 residues. Germline-derived CDR1 and CDR2 are MDHEN and SYDVKM. After removal of 2 bases from V and 0 bases from J, the junction contained 4 bases not matched to a gene.

This clone showed up just a few times. The chain uses TRBV28 and TRBJ1-3; TRBD1 might be the D (6 bases). This CDR3 has 15 residues. V lost 8 bases to trimming and J lost 4 bases, with 18 bases between them. CDR1 is MDHEN and CDR2 is SYDVKM in the germline V gene. CDR3 sequence reads: CASLGGVASGNTIYF. The CDR3 nucleotides are TGTGCCAGCCTAGGGGGGGTAGCCTCAGGAAACACCATATATTTT.

The chain carries TRBV4-3 and TRBJ2-5; the match to TRBD2 covers 10 bases. The CDR3 covers 18 residues. The trim removed 0 bases at V and 4 bases at J, leaving 11 bases unmatched. Germline CDR1 LGHNA, CDR2 YSLEER. CDR3: CASSQDSSEREGLETQYF. CDR3 DNA: TGCGCCAGCAGCCAAGACTCTTCAGAGCGGGAGGGCTTAGAGACCCAGTACTTC.

The V call is TRBV11-3, the J call TRBJ1-1; D call uncertain. The V gene's germline CDR1 is SGHNT and CDR2 YENEEA. The V end lost 7 bases, the J end lost 4 bases, and 19 bases lay between the germline ends. The CDR3 spans 15 residues. CDR3 amino acids: CASTHTTLGSTEAFF. The CDR3 nucleotides read TGTGCCAGCACCCACACTACCCTGGGGAGCACTGAAGCTTTCTTT.

The chain carries TRBV10-3 and TRBJ1-1; 10 bases are shared with TRBD1. The V gene's germline CDR1 is ENHRY and CDR2 SYGVKD. The CDR3 is 13 amino acids. Trimming at V came to 3 bases and at J to 10 bases, leaving 5 bases not matched to a gene. The CDR3 coding sequence is TGTGCCATCAGTGACGACAGGGGGCAGGGAGCTTTCTTT. Protein sequence: CAISDDRGQGAFF.

As DNA, the CDR3 is TGTGCCAGTAGTAACCCGGGACAGCAAAACTATGGCTACACCTTC. Translating it yields CASSNPGQQNYGYTF. The chain joins TRBV19 to TRBJ1-2, with 7 bases identical to TRBD1. The V gene's germline CDR1 is LNHDA and CDR2 SQIVND (reference sequence). V dropped 4 bases and J dropped 2; count of bases not matched to a gene: 7. The CDR3 totals 15 residues. The variable domain in full, with the rest retrieved from reference TRBV19 and TRBJ1-2, is DGGITQSPKYLFRKEGQNVTLSCEQNLNHDAMYWYRQDPGQGLRLIYYSQIVNDFQKGDIAEGYSVSREKKESFPLTVTSAQKNPTAFYLCASSNPGQQNYGYTFGSGTRLTVV.

The chain combines TRBV28 with TRBJ1-2; D gene ambiguous. Trimming stripped 5 bases from V and 10 bases from J, with 17 bases between. The CDR3 length is 13 residues. Germline V gene lookup returns CDR1 MDHEN and CDR2 SYDVKM. CDR3: CASSTLPGSLYTF. The CDR3 nucleotides are TGTGCCAGCAGTACTCTTCCCGGGTCGCTCTACACCTTC.

The V gene is TRBV6-5, the J gene TRBJ2-5, with D perhaps TRBD2 (6 bases). The CDR3 sequence is 13 residues long. V was shortened by 2 bases and J by 4 bases, with 8 bases between the two germline ends. Per germline, CDR1 MNHEY and CDR2 SVGAGI. The chain's CDR3 is CASSYGGSETQYF. The CDR3 nucleotides read TGTGCCAGCAGTTACGGGGGGTCAGAGACCCAGTACTTC.

The genes are TRBV9 and TRBJ2-3, with a tentative D call TRBD2 (6 bases). Looked up from germline, CDR1 is SGDLS and CDR2 is YYNGEE. This CDR3 spans 15 amino acids. V gave up 1 base and J gave up 0 bases, with 9 bases separating them. CDR3 protein: CASSVWDSSTDTQYF. In DNA form, the CDR3 reads TGTGCCAGCAGCGTATGGGACTCGAGCACAGATACGCAGTATTTT.

The chain recombines TRBV6-5 with TRBJ1-4; D not resolved. The CDR3 spans 14 residues. Per the germline V gene, CDR1 is MNHEY and CDR2 is SVGAGI. Trimming took off 6 bases at V and 3 bases at J, with 11 bases between the two ends. CDR3 in amino acids: CASRRGASNEKLFF. In nucleotides, the CDR3 is TGTGCCAGCAGAAGAGGTGCCTCTAATGAAAAACTGTTTTTT.